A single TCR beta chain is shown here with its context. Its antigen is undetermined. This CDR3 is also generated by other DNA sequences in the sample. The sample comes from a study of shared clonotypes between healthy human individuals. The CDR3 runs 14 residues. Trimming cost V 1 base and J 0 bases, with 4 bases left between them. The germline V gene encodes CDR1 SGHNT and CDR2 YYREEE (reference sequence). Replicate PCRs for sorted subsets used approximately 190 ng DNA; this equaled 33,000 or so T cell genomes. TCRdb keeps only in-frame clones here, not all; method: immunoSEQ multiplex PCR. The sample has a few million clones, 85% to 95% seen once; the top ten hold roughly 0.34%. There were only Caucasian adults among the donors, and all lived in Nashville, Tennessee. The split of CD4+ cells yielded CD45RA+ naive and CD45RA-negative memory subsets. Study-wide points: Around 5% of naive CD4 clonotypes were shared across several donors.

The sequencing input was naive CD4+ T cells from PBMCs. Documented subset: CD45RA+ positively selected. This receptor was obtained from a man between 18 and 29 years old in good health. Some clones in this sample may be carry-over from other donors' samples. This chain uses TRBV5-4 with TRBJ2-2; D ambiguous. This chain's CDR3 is CASSLFPNTGELFF. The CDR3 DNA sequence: TGTGCCAGCAGCTTGTTTCCGAACACCGGGGAGCTGTTTTTT.